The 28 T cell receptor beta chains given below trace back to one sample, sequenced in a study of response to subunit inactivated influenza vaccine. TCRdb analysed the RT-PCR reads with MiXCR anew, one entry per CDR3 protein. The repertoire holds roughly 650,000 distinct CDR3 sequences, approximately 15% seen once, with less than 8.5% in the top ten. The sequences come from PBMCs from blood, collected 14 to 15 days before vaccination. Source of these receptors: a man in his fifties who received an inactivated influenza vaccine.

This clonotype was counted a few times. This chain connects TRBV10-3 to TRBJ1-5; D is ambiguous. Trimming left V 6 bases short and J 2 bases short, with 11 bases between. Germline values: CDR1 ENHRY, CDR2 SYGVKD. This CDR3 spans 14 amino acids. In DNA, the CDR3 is TGTGCCATCAGCGCTTTCATTGGCAATCAGCCCCAGCATTTT. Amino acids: CAISAFIGNQPQHF.

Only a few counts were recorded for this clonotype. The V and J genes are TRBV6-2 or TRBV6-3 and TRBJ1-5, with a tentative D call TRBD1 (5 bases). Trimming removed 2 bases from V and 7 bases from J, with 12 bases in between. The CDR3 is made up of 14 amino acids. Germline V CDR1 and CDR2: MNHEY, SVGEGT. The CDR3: CASSYPARGQPQHF. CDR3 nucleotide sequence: TGTGCCAGCAGTTACCCGGCCCGGGGGCAGCCCCAGCATTTT.

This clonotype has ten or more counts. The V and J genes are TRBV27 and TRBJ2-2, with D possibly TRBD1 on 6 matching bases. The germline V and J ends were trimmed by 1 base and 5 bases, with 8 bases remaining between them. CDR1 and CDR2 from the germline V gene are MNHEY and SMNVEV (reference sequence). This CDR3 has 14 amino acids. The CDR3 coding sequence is TGTGCCAGCAGTTTATGGGGGCCGACCGGGGAGCTGTTTTTT. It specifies CASSLWGPTGELFF.

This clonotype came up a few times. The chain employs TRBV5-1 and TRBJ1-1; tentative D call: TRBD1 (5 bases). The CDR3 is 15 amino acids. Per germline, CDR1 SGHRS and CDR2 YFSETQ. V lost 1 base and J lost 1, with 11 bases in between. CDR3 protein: CASSLTPGRNTEAFF. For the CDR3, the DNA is TGCGCCAGCAGCTTGACTCCAGGGAGGAACACTGAAGCTTTCTTT.

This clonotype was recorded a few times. CDR3 residues: CSARDLGRANYGYTF. DNA for the CDR3: TGCAGTGCTAGAGATCTTGGCAGGGCTAACTATGGCTACACCTTC. J is TRBJ1-2 and V is TRBV20-1, with D maybe TRBD1 (5 bases). The CDR3 has 15 amino acids. Germline V gene lookup returns CDR1 DFQATT and CDR2 SNEGSKA (reference sequence). V lost 0 bases and J lost 0, with 11 bases in between.

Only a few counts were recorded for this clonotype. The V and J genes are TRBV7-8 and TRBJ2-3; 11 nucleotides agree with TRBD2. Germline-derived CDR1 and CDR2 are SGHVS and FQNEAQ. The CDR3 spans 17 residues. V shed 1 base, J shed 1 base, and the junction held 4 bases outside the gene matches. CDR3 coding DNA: TGTGCCAGCAGCTTAGGAATAGCGGGGGGGGGCACAGATACGCAGTATTTT. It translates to CASSLGIAGGGTDTQYF. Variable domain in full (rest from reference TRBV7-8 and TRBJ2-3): GAGVSQSPRYKVAKRGQDVALRCDPISGHVSLFWYQQALGQGPEFLTYFQNEAQLDKSGLPSDRFFAERPEGSVSTLKIQRTQQEDSAVYLCASSLGIAGGGTDTQYFGPGTRLTVL.

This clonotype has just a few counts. CDR3 nucleotide sequence: TGTGCCAGCAGCCAAGCGGGAGAGGGGGAGACCCAGTACTTC. Its translation: CASSQAGEGETQYF. The J gene is TRBJ2-5, the V gene TRBV4-2, with a possible D match to TRBD2 (6 bases). The ends were cut back, 1 base at V and 5 bases at J, with 11 bases in the middle. Germline V gene lookup returns CDR1 LGHNA and CDR2 YNFKEQ. The CDR3 covers 14 residues.

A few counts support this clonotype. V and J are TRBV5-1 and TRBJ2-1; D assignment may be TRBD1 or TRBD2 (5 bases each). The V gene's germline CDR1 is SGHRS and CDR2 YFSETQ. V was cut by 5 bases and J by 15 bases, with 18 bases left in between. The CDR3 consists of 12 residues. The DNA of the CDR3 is TGCGCCAGCAGGCAGGACGGGACGGTCTTGTTCTTC. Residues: CASRQDGTVLFF.

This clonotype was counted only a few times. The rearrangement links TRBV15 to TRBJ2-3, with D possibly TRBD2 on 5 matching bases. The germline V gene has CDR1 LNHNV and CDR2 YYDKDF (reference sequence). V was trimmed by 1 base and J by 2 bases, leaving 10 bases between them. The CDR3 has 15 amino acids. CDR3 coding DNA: TGTGCCACCAGCAGAGGGGAACTAGACACAGATACGCAGTATTTT. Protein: CATSRGELDTDTQYF.

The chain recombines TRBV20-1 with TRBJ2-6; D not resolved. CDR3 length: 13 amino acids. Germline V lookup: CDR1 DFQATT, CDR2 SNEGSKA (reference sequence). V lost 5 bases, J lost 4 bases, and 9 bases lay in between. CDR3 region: CSAPRYGANVLTF. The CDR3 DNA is TGCAGTGCTCCTCGCTACGGGGCCAACGTCCTGACTTTC.

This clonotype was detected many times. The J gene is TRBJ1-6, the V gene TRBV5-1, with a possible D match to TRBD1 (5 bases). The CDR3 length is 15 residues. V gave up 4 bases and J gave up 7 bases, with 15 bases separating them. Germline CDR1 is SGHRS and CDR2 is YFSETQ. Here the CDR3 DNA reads TGCGCCAGCAGCCAAGAAGGGGCCATAAATTCACCCCTCCACTTT. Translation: CASSQEGAINSPLHF.

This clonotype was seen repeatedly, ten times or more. The CDR3 reads CSVDERESTDTQYF. The CDR3, as DNA: TGCAGCGTTGACGAGCGGGAGAGCACAGATACGCAGTATTTT. The chain joins TRBV29-1 to TRBJ2-3, with 8 bases that match TRBD2. With V trimmed by 3 bases and J by 0 bases, 2 bases remained unmatched. Germline loops: CDR1 SQVTM, CDR2 ANQGSEA. The CDR3 has 14 amino acids.

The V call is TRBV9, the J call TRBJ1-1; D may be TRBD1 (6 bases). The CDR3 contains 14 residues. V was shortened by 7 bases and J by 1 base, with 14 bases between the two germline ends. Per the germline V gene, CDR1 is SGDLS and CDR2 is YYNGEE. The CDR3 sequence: CASGPLGQNTEAFF. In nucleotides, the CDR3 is TGTGCCAGCGGCCCTTTGGGACAGAACACTGAAGCTTTCTTT.

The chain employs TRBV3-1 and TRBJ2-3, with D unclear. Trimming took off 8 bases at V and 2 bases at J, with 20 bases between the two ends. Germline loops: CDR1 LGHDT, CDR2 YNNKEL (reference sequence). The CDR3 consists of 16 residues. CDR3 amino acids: CASGPVVLGSTDTQYF. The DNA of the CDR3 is TGTGCCAGCGGCCCGGTTGTTTTAGGCTCCACAGATACGCAGTATTTT.

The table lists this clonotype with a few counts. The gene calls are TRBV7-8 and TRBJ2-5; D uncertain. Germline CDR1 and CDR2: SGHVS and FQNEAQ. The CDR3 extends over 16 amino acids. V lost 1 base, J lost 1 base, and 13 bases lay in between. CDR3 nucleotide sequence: TGTGCCAGCAGCTTAGGAGCCCCGGGCTTCCAAGAGACCCAGTACTTC. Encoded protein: CASSLGAPGFQETQYF.

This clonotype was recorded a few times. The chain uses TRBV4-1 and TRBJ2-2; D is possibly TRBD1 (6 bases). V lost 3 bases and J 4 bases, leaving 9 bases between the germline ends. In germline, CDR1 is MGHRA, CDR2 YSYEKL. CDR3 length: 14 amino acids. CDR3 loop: CASSHTGTTGELFF. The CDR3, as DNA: TGCGCCAGCAGCCACACAGGGACCACCGGGGAGCTGTTTTTT.

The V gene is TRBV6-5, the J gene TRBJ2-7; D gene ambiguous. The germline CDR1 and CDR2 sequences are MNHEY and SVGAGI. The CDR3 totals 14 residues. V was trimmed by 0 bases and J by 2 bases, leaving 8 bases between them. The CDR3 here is CASSYSNPPYEQYF. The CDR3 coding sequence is TGTGCCAGCAGTTACTCGAACCCTCCCTACGAGCAGTACTTC.

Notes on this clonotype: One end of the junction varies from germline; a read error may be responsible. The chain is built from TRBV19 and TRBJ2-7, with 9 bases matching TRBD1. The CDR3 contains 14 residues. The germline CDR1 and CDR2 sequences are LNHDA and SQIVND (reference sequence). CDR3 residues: CVSAPGQGSYEQYF. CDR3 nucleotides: TGTGTCAGTGCTCCGGGACAGGGTTCCTACGAGCAGTACTTC.

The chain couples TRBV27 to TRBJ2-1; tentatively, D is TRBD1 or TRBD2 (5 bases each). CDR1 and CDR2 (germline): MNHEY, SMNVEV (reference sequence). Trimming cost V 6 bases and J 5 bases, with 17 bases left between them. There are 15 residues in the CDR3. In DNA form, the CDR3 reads TGTGCCAGCAGCCTCAGGGACCTCCTTAACAATGAGCAGTTCTTC. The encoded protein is CASSLRDLLNNEQFF.

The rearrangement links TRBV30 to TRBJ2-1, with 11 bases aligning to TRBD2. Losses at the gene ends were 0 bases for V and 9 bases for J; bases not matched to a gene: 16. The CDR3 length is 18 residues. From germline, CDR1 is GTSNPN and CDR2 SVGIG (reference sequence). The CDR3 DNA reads TGTGCCTGGAGTGTAAGGCGACATACTAGCGGGAGAAGGATTGAGCAGTTCTTC. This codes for CAWSVRRHTSGRRIEQFF.

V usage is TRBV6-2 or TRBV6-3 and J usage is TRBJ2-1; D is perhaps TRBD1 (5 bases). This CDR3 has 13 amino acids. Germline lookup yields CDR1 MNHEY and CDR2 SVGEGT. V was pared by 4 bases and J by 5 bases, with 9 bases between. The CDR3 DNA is TGTGCCAGCAGTTGGCAGGGTCACAATGAGCAGTTCTTC. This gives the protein CASSWQGHNEQFF.

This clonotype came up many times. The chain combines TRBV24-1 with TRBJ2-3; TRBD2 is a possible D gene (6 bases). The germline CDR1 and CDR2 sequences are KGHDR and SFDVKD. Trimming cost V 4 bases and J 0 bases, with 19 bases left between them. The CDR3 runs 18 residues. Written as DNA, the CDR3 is TGTGCCACCAGTGAGGGGACTTTCCTTACGTCTAGCACAGATACGCAGTATTTT. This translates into CATSEGTFLTSSTDTQYF.

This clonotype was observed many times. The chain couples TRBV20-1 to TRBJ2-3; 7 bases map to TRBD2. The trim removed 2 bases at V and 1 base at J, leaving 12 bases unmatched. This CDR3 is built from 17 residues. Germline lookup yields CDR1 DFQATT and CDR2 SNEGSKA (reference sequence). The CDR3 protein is CSARSPTSVRGTDTQYF. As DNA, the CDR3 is TGCAGTGCTAGAAGTCCCACTAGCGTTCGCGGCACAGATACGCAGTATTTT.

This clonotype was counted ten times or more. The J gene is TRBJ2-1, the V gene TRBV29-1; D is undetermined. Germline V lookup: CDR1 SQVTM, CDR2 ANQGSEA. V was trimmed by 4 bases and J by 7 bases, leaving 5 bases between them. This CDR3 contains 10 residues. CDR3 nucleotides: TGCAGCGTTGGTTTTAATGAGCAGTTCTTC. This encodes CSVGFNEQFF.

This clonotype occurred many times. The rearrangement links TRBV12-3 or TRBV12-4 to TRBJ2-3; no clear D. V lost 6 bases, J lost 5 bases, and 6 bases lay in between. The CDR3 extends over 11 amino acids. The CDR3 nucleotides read TGTGCCAGCAGCCCGGGAGATACGCAGTATTTT. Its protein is CASSPGDTQYF.

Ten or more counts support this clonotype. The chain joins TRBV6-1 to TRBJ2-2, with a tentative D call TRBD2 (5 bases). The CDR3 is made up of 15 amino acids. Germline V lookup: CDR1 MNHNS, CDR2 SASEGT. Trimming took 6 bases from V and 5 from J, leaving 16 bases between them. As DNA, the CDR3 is TGTGCCAGCAGCCCCCCTCGGTCGGGGACCGGGGAGCTGTTTTTT. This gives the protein CASSPPRSGTGELFF.

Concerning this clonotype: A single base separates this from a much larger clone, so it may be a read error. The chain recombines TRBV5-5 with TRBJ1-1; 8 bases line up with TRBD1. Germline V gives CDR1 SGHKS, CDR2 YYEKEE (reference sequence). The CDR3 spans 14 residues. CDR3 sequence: CASSPGTGYTEAFF. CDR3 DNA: TGTGCCAGCAGCCCTGGGACAGGCTACACCGAAGCTTTCTTT.

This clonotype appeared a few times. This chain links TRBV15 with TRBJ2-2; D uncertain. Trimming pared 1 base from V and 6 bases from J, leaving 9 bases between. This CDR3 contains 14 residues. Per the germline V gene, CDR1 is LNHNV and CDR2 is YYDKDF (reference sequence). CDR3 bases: TGTGCCACCAGCAGAGTACCCAGCTCCGGGGAGCTGTTTTTT. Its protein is CATSRVPSSGELFF.